The TCR beta chain described here comes from a study of blood T cell repertoires in COVID-19. Study details: The United States, Italy and Spain provided the acute and convalescent COVID-19 samples. Sample material is recorded as cDNA or gDNA derived from T cells, B-cell-depleted T cells, or PBMCs.

Generated by immunoSEQ multiplex PCR, the TCRdb table keeps only in-frame clones and is missing some. The table includes more than 80,000 clones, approximately 83% detected once. Input material: peripheral blood. The origin of this receptor is a woman at least 80 years old with active or convalescent COVID-19.

As DNA, the CDR3 is TGTGCCTGGAGTGTTGGACAGGGAGTCCACGAGCAGTACTTC. Encoded protein: CAWSVGQGVHEQYF. The genes are TRBV30 and TRBJ2-7; 8 bases are shared with TRBD1. The CDR3 spans 14 residues. The ends lost 0 bases at V and 5 bases at J; junction bases unmatched: 6. Germline-derived CDR1 and CDR2 are GTSNPN and SVGIG (reference sequence).